Listed below are T cell receptor beta chains from one sample, sequenced in a study of OX40 agonist ivuxolimab in advanced cancers. The protocol was immunoSEQ multiplex PCR, while the TCRdb copy is restricted to in-frame clones and leaves out a portion. Of some 21,000 clones in the sample, approximately 90% were seen once. The material sequenced was CD4+ or CD8+ T cells sorted from blood, taken in a trial of the OX40 agonist ivuxolimab. The source is an adult with an advanced solid tumor such as melanoma, head and neck, liver or kidney cancer. Both conserved end residues are part of each CDR3. D genes are given only for firm matches. Only some rows state a clone size, as once, few, many or a class for expanded clones.

J | size | D | V | CDR3 | DNA
TRBJ2-5 | NA | TRBD2 | TRBV7-9 | CASSSSSGGGQETQYF | TGTGCCAGCAGCTCCTCTAGCGGGGGGGGGCAAGAGACCCAGTACTTC
TRBJ1-1 | NA | TRBD1 | TRBV7-9 | CASRNRGRGLAEAFF | TGTGCCAGCAGGAACCGTGGCAGGGGGCTCGCTGAAGCTTTCTTT
TRBJ2-1 | NA | NA | TRBV7-9 | CASSFAVTYNEQFF | TGTGCCAGCAGCTTCGCGGTGACCTACAATGAGCAGTTCTTC
TRBJ1-5 | NA | NA | TRBV5-6 | CASSFGTGSQPQHF | TGTGCCAGCAGCTTTGGCACGGGGAGCCAGCCCCAGCATTTT
TRBJ2-1 | NA | NA | TRBV6-5 | CASSTGANEQFF | TGTGCCAGCAGTACGGGTGCCAATGAGCAGTTCTTC
TRBJ2-7 | NA | NA | TRBV6-1 | CASQSSYEQYF | TGTGCCAGCCAAAGTTCCTACGAGCAGTACTTC
TRBJ1-1 | NA | NA | TRBV18 | CASSPAQGVTEAFF | TGTGCCAGCTCACCAGCCCAAGGGGTGACTGAAGCTTTCTTT
TRBJ2-7 | NA | NA | TRBV2 | CASSEAGAFYEQYF | TGTGCCAGCAGTGAAGCGGGGGCATTCTACGAGCAGTACTTC
TRBJ1-5 | once | NA | TRBV18 | CASSLEAGLGVSNQPQHF | TGTGCCAGCTCACTGGAGGCAGGGTTGGGGGTTAGCAATCAGCCCCAGCATTTT
TRBJ2-1 | once | NA | TRBV4-1 | CASSQDRLTNEQFF | TGCGCCAGCAGCCAAGATAGATTGACCAATGAGCAGTTCTTC
TRBJ1-2 | NA | NA | TRBV9 | CASSVDISDRNNHYGYTF | TGTGCCAGCAGCGTAGATATTAGTGACAGGAACAACCACTATGGCTACACCTTC
TRBJ2-1 | NA | TRBD2 | TRBV7-6 | CASSFRGEPNEQFF | TGTGCCAGCAGTTTCCGGGGGGAACCAAATGAGCAGTTCTTC
TRBJ1-1 | NA | TRBD1 | TRBV6-6 | CASSYGGGLIEAFF | TGTGCCAGCAGTTACGGAGGGGGCTTAATTGAAGCTTTCTTT
TRBJ1-4 | NA | NA | TRBV4-1 | CASSQLPPGTNEKLFF | TGCGCCAGCAGCCAGCTACCCCCGGGGACTAATGAAAAACTGTTTTTT
TRBJ2-1 | NA | NA | TRBV9 | CASSVYEHEQFF | TGTGCCAGCAGCGTGTATGAGCATGAGCAGTTCTTC
TRBJ1-4 | NA | NA | TRBV6-6 | CASSYVNEKLFF | TGTGCCAGCAGTTACGTCAATGAAAAACTGTTTTTT
TRBJ2-3 | NA | NA | TRBV13 | CASSTGGGADTQYF | TGTGCCAGCAGCACTGGCGGGGGCGCAGATACGCAGTATTTT
TRBJ2-7 | NA | NA | TRBV9 | CASSPGGGYYEQYF | TGTGCCAGCAGCCCCGGAGGAGGGTACTACGAGCAGTACTTC
TRBJ2-1 | NA | NA | TRBV7-2 | CASSLELGEFYNEQFF | TGTGCCAGCAGCTTAGAGCTAGGGGAGTTTTACAATGAGCAGTTCTTC
TRBJ2-7 | NA | NA | TRBV5-6 | CASSPRESYEQYF | TGTGCCAGCAGCCCCCGGGAGTCCTACGAGCAGTACTTC
TRBJ1-1 | NA | NA | TRBV29-1 | CSVPQGTEAFF | TGCAGCGTTCCCCAGGGGACTGAAGCTTTCTTT
TRBJ2-2 | NA | NA | TRBV9 | CASSVVRNTGELFF | TGTGCCAGCAGCGTAGTAAGGAACACCGGGGAGCTGTTTTTT
TRBJ2-2 | NA | NA | TRBV7-6 | CASSLVFFGENTGELFF | TGTGCCAGCAGCTTAGTTTTTTTCGGGGAGAACACCGGGGAGCTGTTTTTT
TRBJ2-3 | NA | NA | TRBV19 | CASSPPYSGDTQYF | TGTGCCAGTAGTCCCCCGTACAGCGGGGATACGCAGTATTTT
TRBJ1-1 | NA | NA | TRBV4-1 | CASSPRKGRVTEAFF | TGCGCCAGCAGCCCCCGCAAGGGTAGGGTGACTGAAGCTTTCTTT
TRBJ1-1 | few | NA | TRBV4-2 | CASSQDITENTEAFF | TGTGCCAGCAGCCAAGATATCACGGAGAACACTGAAGCTTTCTTT
TRBJ2-3 | NA | TRBD2 | TRBV4-3 | CASSQTGTRTSRTDTQYF | TGCGCCAGCAGCCAGACCGGGACTAGAACATCACGGACAGATACGCAGTATTTT
TRBJ2-3 | NA | NA | TRBV7-6 | CASSQAAASTDTQYF | TGTGCCAGCAGCCAGGCTGCAGCAAGCACAGATACGCAGTATTTT
TRBJ1-4 | NA | TRBD1 | TRBV18 | CASSPRMQGAKTNEKLFF | TGTGCCAGCTCACCTCGAATGCAGGGGGCGAAAACTAATGAAAAACTGTTTTTT
TRBJ2-2 | NA | NA | TRBV19 | CASSMGRMTGELFF | TGTGCCAGTAGTATGGGCAGGATGACCGGGGAGCTGTTTTTT
TRBJ2-7 | NA | TRBD1 | TRBV9 | CASSERQGTDEQYF | TGTGCCAGCAGCGAGAGACAGGGGACGGACGAGCAGTACTTC
TRBJ1-2 | NA | NA | TRBV4-3 | CASSQDRNIYGYTF | TGCGCCAGCAGCCAAGATCGGAACATCTACGGCTACACCTTC
TRBJ1-2 | NA | NA | TRBV27 | CASSPTYGVRLTLNYGYTF | TGTGCCAGCAGTCCAACATATGGGGTCCGGCTAACCCTTAACTATGGCTACACCTTC
TRBJ2-7 | NA | TRBD1 | TRBV7-2 | CASSLSGQGGEQYF | TGTGCCAGCAGCTTATCGGGACAGGGAGGCGAGCAGTACTTC
TRBJ2-7 | NA | NA | TRBV11-1 | CASSLFQGPYEQYF | TGTGCCAGCAGCTTATTTCAGGGCCCCTACGAGCAGTACTTC
TRBJ2-2 | NA | NA | TRBV7-9 | CASSFGWSDANTGELFF | TGTGCCAGCAGCTTCGGGTGGTCAGACGCGAACACCGGGGAGCTGTTTTTT
TRBJ2-5 | NA | NA | TRBV28 | CASSLGPAETQYF | TGTGCCAGCAGCCTCGGGCCGGCAGAGACCCAGTACTTC
TRBJ1-4 | NA | NA | TRBV6-5 | CASSYSGLNEKLFF | TGTGCCAGCAGTTACTCTGGCCTTAATGAAAAACTGTTTTTT
TRBJ2-7 | NA | NA | TRBV4-1 | CASSQEPPREEYEQYF | TGCGCCAGCAGCCAAGAGCCCCCAAGGGAGGAATACGAGCAGTACTTC
TRBJ1-2 | NA | TRBD1 | TRBV13 | CASSLGDRGGIGYTF | TGTGCCAGCAGCTTGGGGGACAGGGGAGGAATAGGCTACACCTTC
TRBJ2-7 | NA | NA | TRBV6-1 | CASRALYESYEQYF | TGTGCCAGCAGAGCCCTTTATGAGTCTTACGAGCAGTACTTC
TRBJ2-5 | NA | TRBD1 | TRBV9 | CASSVAGTEETQYF | TGTGCCAGCAGCGTAGCAGGGACAGAAGAGACCCAGTACTTC
TRBJ2-3 | NA | NA | TRBV11-2 | CASSLGGTDTQYF | TGTGCCAGCAGCTTGGGGGGCACAGATACGCAGTATTTT
TRBJ1-1 | NA | NA | TRBV10-3 | CATQPGADFWSEAFF | TGTGCCACACAACCGGGTGCGGATTTCTGGTCTGAAGCTTTCTTT
TRBJ2-3 | NA | NA | TRBV6-4 | CASSDSRGADTQYF | TGTGCCAGCAGTGACTCTAGGGGAGCAGATACGCAGTATTTT
TRBJ2-2 | NA | TRBD2 | TRBV2 | CATRGGVLAGELFF | TGTGCCACCCGCGGGGGGGTCTTGGCCGGGGAGCTGTTTTTT
TRBJ2-3 | NA | NA | TRBV29-1 | CSAKSPLADTQYF | TGCAGCGCCAAGTCTCCTCTTGCAGATACGCAGTATTTT
TRBJ1-5 | once | NA | TRBV6-5 | CASSNGLSEKHF | TGTGCCAGCAGCAACGGCCTGTCCGAAAAGCATTTT
TRBJ1-6 | NA | TRBD1 | TRBV7-8 | CASSPGQGAKSPLHF | TGTGCCAGCAGCCCGGGACAGGGGGCAAAGTCACCCCTCCACTTT
TRBJ2-2 | NA | TRBD1 | TRBV9 | CASSEIRGQGTGELFF | TGTGCCAGCAGCGAAATCAGGGGGCAAGGAACCGGGGAGCTGTTTTTT
TRBJ1-1 | NA | NA | TRBV7-9 | CASIPGGGYVYTEAFF | TGTGCCAGCATCCCCGGGGGGGGGTATGTGTACACTGAAGCTTTCTTT
TRBJ2-3 | once | NA | TRBV9 | CASSVEGLGGLGNSDTQYF | TGTGCCAGCAGCGTAGAGGGGCTAGGTGGTCTGGGGAACTCAGATACGCAGTATTTT
TRBJ1-2 | NA | NA | TRBV7-9 | CASSLAREIQYGYTF | TGTGCCAGCAGCTTAGCGCGTGAGATCCAGTATGGCTACACCTTC
TRBJ1-4 | NA | TRBD1 | TRBV11-2 | CASSSPQDRGDEKLFF | TGTGCCAGCAGCTCTCCCCAGGACAGGGGGGATGAAAAACTGTTTTTT
TRBJ2-7 | NA | NA | TRBV4-1 | CASSQLPSYEQYF | TGCGCCAGCAGCCAACTGCCCTCCTACGAGCAGTACTTC
TRBJ2-1 | NA | TRBD1 | TRBV6-5 | CASSYSPQGANNEQFF | TGTGCCAGCAGTTACTCGCCGCAGGGGGCCAACAATGAGCAGTTCTTC
TRBJ1-4 | NA | NA | TRBV4-1 | CASSHPPVAGSNEKLFF | TGCGCCAGCAGCCACCCCCCGGTGGCAGGGTCTAATGAAAAACTGTTTTTT